The T cell receptor (beta chain) described here comes from a study of blood T cell repertoires in COVID-19. Study-level information: The United States, Italy and Spain supplied acute and convalescent COVID-19 samples. Sources were T cells, B-cell-depleted T cells, or PBMCs; the material itself was cDNA or gDNA.

This CDR3 is 15 amino acids long. The V gene end was trimmed by 6 bases and the J gene end by 4 bases; junction bases not matched to a gene: 11. Germline values: CDR1 LNHNV, CDR2 YYDKDF (reference sequence). Authors' data handling: How many nucleated cells were present was estimated from reference gene primer amplification. The protocol was immunoSEQ multiplex PCR, while the TCRdb copy is restricted to in-frame clones and leaves out a portion. That table supplies the V and J calls and clone size; D and trimming were determined from the DNA. The sample shows 150,000 to 180,000 clones, about 89% of them seen only once.

This receptor was obtained from a man aged 45-60 years with acute or convalescent COVID-19. This chain joins TRBV15 and TRBJ1-1; 7 bases are a match to TRBD1. Source material: peripheral blood. CDR3 residues: CATSRTGAWSTEAFF. Here the CDR3 DNA reads TGTGCCACCAGTAGAACAGGGGCTTGGAGCACTGAAGCTTTCTTT.